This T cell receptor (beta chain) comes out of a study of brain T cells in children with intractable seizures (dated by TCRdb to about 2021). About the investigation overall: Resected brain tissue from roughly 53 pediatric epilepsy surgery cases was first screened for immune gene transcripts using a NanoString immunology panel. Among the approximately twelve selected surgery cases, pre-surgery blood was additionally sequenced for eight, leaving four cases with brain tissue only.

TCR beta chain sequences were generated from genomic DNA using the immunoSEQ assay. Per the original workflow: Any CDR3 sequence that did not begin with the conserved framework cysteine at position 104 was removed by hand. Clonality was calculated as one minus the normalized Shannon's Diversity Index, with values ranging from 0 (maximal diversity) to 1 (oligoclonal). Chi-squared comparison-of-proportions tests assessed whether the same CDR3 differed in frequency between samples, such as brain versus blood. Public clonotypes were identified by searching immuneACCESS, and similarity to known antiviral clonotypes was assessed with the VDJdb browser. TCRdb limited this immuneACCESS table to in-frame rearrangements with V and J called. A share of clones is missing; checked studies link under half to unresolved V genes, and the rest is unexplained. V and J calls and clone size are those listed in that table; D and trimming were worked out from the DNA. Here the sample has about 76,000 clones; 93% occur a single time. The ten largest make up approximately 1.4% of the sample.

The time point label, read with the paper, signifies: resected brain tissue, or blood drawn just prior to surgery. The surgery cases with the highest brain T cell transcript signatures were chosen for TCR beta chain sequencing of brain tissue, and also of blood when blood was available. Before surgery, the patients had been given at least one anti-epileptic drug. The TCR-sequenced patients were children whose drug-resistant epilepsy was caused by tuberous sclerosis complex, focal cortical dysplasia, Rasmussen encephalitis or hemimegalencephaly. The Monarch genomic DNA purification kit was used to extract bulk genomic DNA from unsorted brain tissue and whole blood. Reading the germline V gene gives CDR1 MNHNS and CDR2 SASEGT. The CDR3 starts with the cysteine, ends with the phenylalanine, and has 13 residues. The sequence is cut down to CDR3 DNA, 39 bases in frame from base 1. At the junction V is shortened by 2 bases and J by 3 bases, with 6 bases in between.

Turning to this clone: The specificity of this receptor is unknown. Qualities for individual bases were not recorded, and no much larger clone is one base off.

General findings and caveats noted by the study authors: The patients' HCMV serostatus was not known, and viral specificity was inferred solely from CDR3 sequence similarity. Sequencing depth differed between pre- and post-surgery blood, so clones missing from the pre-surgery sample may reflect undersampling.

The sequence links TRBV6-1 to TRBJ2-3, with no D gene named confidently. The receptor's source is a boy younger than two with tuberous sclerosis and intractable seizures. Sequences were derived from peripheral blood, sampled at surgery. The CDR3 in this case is CASSETLTDTQYF. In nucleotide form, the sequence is TGTGCCAGCAGTGAAACCCTTACAGATACGCAGTATTTT.